This T cell receptor (beta chain) was observed in a study of CD8+ T cells in alopecia areata. For the study at large: Twice daily, treated patients received 5 to 10 mg of oral tofacitinib. Affected scalp percentage set treated patients' severity scores. Notes on the study in general: Many expanded lesional clones persisted in scalp and blood during tofacitinib. For patients receiving tofacitinib, scalp clonality and expanded CD8+ clones among the top 100 significantly decreased.

Treatment given: oral pan-JAK inhibitor, 5-10 mg twice daily. Extracted RNA was reverse transcribed into cDNA, the sequencing template. Method: immunoSEQ multiplex PCR; TCRdb's copy keeps in-frame clones and lacks some. The table has approximately 210,000 clones, roughly 66% seen once. On this clone itself: No antigen is known for it.

Source: CD4+ T cells sorted from blood, taken around week 44, from a patient treated with tofacitinib. The source of this sequence is a human donor with alopecia areata.

The CDR3 loop is CASSSSQLNTEAFF. The CDR3 nucleotides read TGCGCCAGCAGCTCCTCACAACTAAACACTGAAGCTTTCTTT. The rearrangement joins TRBV5-1 to TRBJ1-1; the D is unclear. Germline V lookup: CDR1 SGHRS, CDR2 YFSETQ. The length of the CDR3 is 14 residues. V was shortened by 3 bases and J by 2 bases, with 11 bases between the two germline ends.